Listed below are T cell receptor beta chains from one sample, sequenced in a study of cytomegalovirus exposure and HLA in healthy donors. Profiled with immunoSEQ multiplex PCR; TCRdb holds only in-frame clones, not every one. The sample includes around 180,000 clones, just over 75% of them seen just once. The specimen was PBMCs. These receptors all come from a woman aged 30 to 39 in good health and CMV-seropositive. Each CDR3 is given with its conserved first and last residue. The D gene is left open where the match is weak. Size values are once, few and many counts, or a class for expanded clones, and some rows have none.

>NA|TRBJ2-1|TRBV5-1|NA
TGCGCCAGCAGCCCTTTGGGCTATGAGCAGTTCTTC
CASSPLGYEQFF
>NA|TRBJ2-1|TRBV19|NA
TGTGCCAGTAGTATAGTACCAGCGGTCTCCTACAATGAGCAGTTCTTC
CASSIVPAVSYNEQFF
>NA|TRBJ1-3|TRBV11-3|NA
TGTGCCAGCAGCCGGAGCTCTGGAAACACCATATATTTT
CASSRSSGNTIYF
>NA|TRBJ2-2|TRBV7-9|NA
TGTGCCAGCAGTTTCGGGGGCACCGGGGAGCTGTTTTTT
CASSFGGTGELFF
>NA|TRBJ2-4|TRBV28|NA
TGTGCCATCACCACAACCCTAGCCAAAAACATTCAGTACTTC
CAITTTLAKNIQYF
>NA|TRBJ1-1|TRBV14|NA
TGTGCCAGCAGCCGGGGGCCGGGCACTGAAGCTTTCTTT
CASSRGPGTEAFF
>NA|TRBJ1-3|TRBV5-1|NA
TGCGCCAGCAGCCCTCTCCAGGATGGAAACACCATATATTTT
CASSPLQDGNTIYF
>NA|TRBJ1-2|TRBV6-6|NA
TGTGCCAGCCTAAGAGGCTCTAACTATGGCTACACCTTC
CASLRGSNYGYTF
>TRBD1|TRBJ1-5|TRBV19|NA
TGTGCCAGTAGTATAGGGACAGGGGGCGGGAGCAATCAGCCCCAGCATTTT
CASSIGTGGGSNQPQHF
>TRBD1|TRBJ2-7|TRBV11-3|NA
TGTGCCAGCAGCTTAGCAGGGGGCCCCTACGAGCAGTACTTC
CASSLAGGPYEQYF
>NA|TRBJ1-1|TRBV14|NA
TGTGCCAGCAGCCCGCGTAGAGGGAATTCCGCTGAAGCTTTCTTT
CASSPRRGNSAEAFF
>TRBD2|TRBJ2-7|TRBV15|NA
TGTGCCACCAGCGGCGGGACTAGCGACGACGAGCAGTACTTC
CATSGGTSDDEQYF
>NA|TRBJ1-3|TRBV30|NA
TGTGCCTGGAGTCTCCGGGGAGGGGCAGCTGGAGGGAACACCATATATTTT
CAWSLRGGAAGGNTIYF
>TRBD1|TRBJ2-7|TRBV7-8|NA
TGTGCCAGCAGCCCGGGACAGCCTCACTACGAGCAGTACTTC
CASSPGQPHYEQYF
>NA|TRBJ2-7|TRBV10-3|NA
TGTGCCATCAGTGGAGGAATGGGTTACGAGCAGTACTTC
CAISGGMGYEQYF
>TRBD1|TRBJ2-4|TRBV4-3|few
TGCGCCAGCCGTCGCTCGACAGGGATCGAAAACATTCAGTACTTC
CASRRSTGIENIQYF
>TRBD1|TRBJ2-7|TRBV6-5|NA
TGTGCCAGCAGAAATCAACAGGGGGCCTACGAGCAGTACTTC
CASRNQQGAYEQYF
>NA|TRBJ2-7|TRBV5-5|once
TGTGCCAGCAGGGGACTTCCTGAGGCCTACGAGCAGTACTTC
CASRGLPEAYEQYF
>NA|TRBJ1-5|TRBV7-2|NA
TGTGCCAGCAGCTTAGGGAGCTGGCAGCCCCAGCATTTT
CASSLGSWQPQHF
>TRBD2|TRBJ2-1|TRBV11-3|few
TGTGCCAGCAGCCAAAAGGGACTAGTTTCCTACAATGAGCAGTTCTTC
CASSQKGLVSYNEQFF
>NA|TRBJ2-3|TRBV5-8|NA
TGTGCCAGCAGCTCTACACAGGGAACAAGCACAGATACGCAGTATTTT
CASSSTQGTSTDTQYF
>TRBD2|TRBJ2-2|TRBV5-1|few
TGCGCCAGCAGCTTGGAGGGACTAGCGGGAGGAGGGAACACCGGGGAGCTGTTTTTT
CASSLEGLAGGGNTGELFF
>TRBD2|TRBJ2-1|TRBV6-1|few
TGTGCCAGCAGTGGGACTAGGAGCAATGAGCAGTTCTTC
CASSGTRSNEQFF